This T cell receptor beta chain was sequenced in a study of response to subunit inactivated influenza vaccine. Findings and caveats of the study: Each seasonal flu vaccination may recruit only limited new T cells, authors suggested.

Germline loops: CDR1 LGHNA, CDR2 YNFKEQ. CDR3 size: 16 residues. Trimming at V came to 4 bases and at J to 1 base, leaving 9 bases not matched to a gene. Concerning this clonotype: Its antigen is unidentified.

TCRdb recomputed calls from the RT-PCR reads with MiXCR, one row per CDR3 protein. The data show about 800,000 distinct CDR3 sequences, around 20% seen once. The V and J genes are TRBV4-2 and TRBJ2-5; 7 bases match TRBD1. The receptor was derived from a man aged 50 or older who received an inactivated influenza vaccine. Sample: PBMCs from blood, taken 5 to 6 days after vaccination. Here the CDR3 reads CASSPGNRGFQETQYF. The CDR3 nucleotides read TGTGCCAGCAGCCCGGGTAACAGGGGTTTCCAAGAGACCCAGTACTTC.